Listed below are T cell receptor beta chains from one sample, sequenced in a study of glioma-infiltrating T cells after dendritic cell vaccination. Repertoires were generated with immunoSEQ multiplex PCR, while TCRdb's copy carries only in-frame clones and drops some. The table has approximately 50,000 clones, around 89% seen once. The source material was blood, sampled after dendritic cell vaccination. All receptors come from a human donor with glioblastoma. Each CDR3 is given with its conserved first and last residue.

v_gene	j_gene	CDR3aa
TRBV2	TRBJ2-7	CASSDEGGAHYEQYF
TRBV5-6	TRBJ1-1	CASSYRQGTEAFF
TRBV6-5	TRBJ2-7	CASSYSLDRRYEQYF
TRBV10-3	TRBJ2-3	CAIKSGRETDTQYF
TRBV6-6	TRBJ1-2	CASSYSTAGQDTF
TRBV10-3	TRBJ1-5	CAISAAETGSNQPQHF
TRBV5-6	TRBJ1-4	CASKRRGRDEKLFF
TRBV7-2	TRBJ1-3	CASRERGGGNTIYF
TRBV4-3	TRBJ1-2	CASSHSRGNGYTF
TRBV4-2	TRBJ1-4	CASSQDRSEKLFF
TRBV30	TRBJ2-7	CAWGLAGSYEQYF
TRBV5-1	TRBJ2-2	CASSLTGGTGELFF
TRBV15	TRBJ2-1	CATSRAKTERNEQFF
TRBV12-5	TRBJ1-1	CASGLTTSAFF
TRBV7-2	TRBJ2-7	CASSLQGTYEQYF
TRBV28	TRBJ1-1	CATHQSHTEAFF
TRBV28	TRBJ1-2	CASSSIVRTASNYGYTF
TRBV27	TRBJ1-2	CASSLRAQGATNYGYTF